This T cell receptor beta chain derives from a study of T-cell memory formation after mild COVID-19. At the level of the study: Largely donor-specific sequence clusters came from two donors.

Study-wide points: Confirmation was lacking for SARS-CoV-2 specificity of second-wave clones that peaked on day 37. Cross-reactive memory seemingly joined, as some responding clones were found in pre-infection memory.

This clonotype has only a few counts. No antigen is known for it. The CDR3 contains 14 residues. The germline V gene encodes CDR1 LGHDT and CDR2 YNNKEL (reference sequence). Trimming shortened V by 1 base and J by 6 bases, and 12 bases separated the two germline ends. TCRdb redid the calling of the 5' RACE reads with MiXCR, one entry per CDR3 protein. Among fewer than 150,000 distinct CDR3 sequences listed, 5% to 6.5% were seen once. The rearrangement joins TRBV3-1 to TRBJ2-5; D remains ambiguous. The sequenced sample consisted of PBMCs or a T cell subset sorted from them (not recorded which). This receptor was obtained from an adult woman who had mild COVID-19 (a few samples of this study predate the infection). Cell type and time point are not known. The DNA of the CDR3 is TGTGCCAGCAGCCAAGTCGCCCCGCCGAAGACCCAGTACTTC. It is translated as CASSQVAPPKTQYF.